Below, 30 T cell receptor beta chains from the same sample are listed, as sequenced in a study of blood T cell repertoires in COVID-19. Sequenced by immunoSEQ multiplex PCR; TCRdb stores in-frame clones only, minus some. The sample contains under 150,000 clones, roughly 90% of which appear only once. The sequenced sample consisted of peripheral blood. The receptors derive from a man over 45 with acute or convalescent COVID-19.

The genes are TRBV5-8 and TRBJ2-1; TRBD2 might be the D (5 bases). The CDR3 consists of 15 residues. Germline loops: CDR1 SGHTS, CDR2 YDEGEE. Trimming cost V 1 base and J 3 bases, with 11 bases left between them. The CDR3, as DNA: TGTGCCAGCAGCTTGATGGGAGATTACTACAATGAGCAGTTCTTC. Translation: CASSLMGDYYNEQFF.

The chain links TRBV6-5 to TRBJ1-6, with unresolved D. This CDR3 has 14 amino acids. Germline V gene lookup returns CDR1 MNHEY and CDR2 SVGAGI. The V gene lost 6 bases and the J gene lost 4 bases, with 10 bases spanning the gap. CDR3 in DNA: TGTGCCAGCAGCCTAACGGGGTATAATTCACCCCTCCACTTT. This translates into CASSLTGYNSPLHF.

The chain combines TRBV27 with TRBJ2-7, with no clear D. V was trimmed by 2 bases and J by 4 bases, leaving 15 bases between them. CDR3 length equals 15 residues. Germline CDR1 reads MNHEY; CDR2 reads SMNVEV (reference sequence). The CDR3 reads CASSLKPLSPYEQYF. CDR3 DNA: TGTGCCAGCAGTTTAAAGCCCCTAAGCCCTTACGAGCAGTACTTC.

This clone was counted a few times. The chain links TRBV19 to TRBJ1-1; D uncertain. The ends were cut back, 3 bases at V and 4 bases at J, with 21 bases in the middle. CDR3 length: 17 residues. The germline gives CDR1 LNHDA, CDR2 SQIVND (reference sequence). In nucleotides, the CDR3 is TGTGCCAGTAGTATCAAAGGAAGAGGGCGCGTGGGCACTGAAGCTTTCTTT. Its protein is CASSIKGRGRVGTEAFF.

The chain combines TRBV27 with TRBJ1-2; possible D gene TRBD1, 6 bases. Trimming shortened V by 7 bases and J by 8 bases, and 14 bases separated the two germline ends. The CDR3 consists of 12 residues. In germline, CDR1 is MNHEY, CDR2 SMNVEV (reference sequence). CDR3 in amino acids: CASKAGGRGYTF. The CDR3 DNA is TGTGCCAGCAAGGCTGGGGGCAGGGGCTACACCTTC.

The rearrangement uses TRBV6-6 and TRBJ1-1; no definite D call. Trimming stripped 0 bases from V and 3 bases from J, with 8 bases between. This CDR3 is built from 14 residues. CDR1 and CDR2 from the germline V gene are MNHNY and SVGAGI (reference sequence). The CDR3 DNA follows: TGTGCCAGCAGTTACTCGGTACAGTACACTGAAGCTTTCTTT. Protein sequence: CASSYSVQYTEAFF.

The chain has TRBV19 and TRBJ1-4; 10 nucleotides agree with TRBD1. V lost 5 bases and J lost 8; bases outside the gene matches: 5. The CDR3 contains 14 residues. Looked up from germline, CDR1 is LNHDA and CDR2 is SQIVND (reference sequence). The CDR3 region is CASSRDRGYEKLFF. The CDR3, as DNA: TGTGCCAGTAGTCGGGACAGGGGCTACGAAAAACTGTTTTTT. Complete variable domain (other parts from reference TRBV19 and TRBJ1-4): DGGITQSPKYLFRKEGQNVTLSCEQNLNHDAMYWYRQDPGQGLRLIYYSQIVNDFQKGDIAEGYSVSREKKESFPLTVTSAQKNPTAFYLCASSRDRGYEKLFFGSGTQLSVL.

V and J are TRBV13 and TRBJ1-2; D is possibly TRBD1 (6 bases). Between the trimmed V and J ends, which lost 4 bases and 6 bases, there was a span of 18 bases. Germline values: CDR1 PRHDT, CDR2 FYEKMQ (reference sequence). This CDR3 is 15 amino acids long. CDR3 protein: CASSSVKRGFHGYTF. The CDR3 DNA reads TGTGCCAGCAGCTCCGTCAAGAGGGGGTTTCATGGCTACACCTTC.

V usage is TRBV6-6 and J usage is TRBJ1-5, with a possible D match to TRBD1 (6 bases). V was cut by 5 bases and J by 10 bases, with 12 bases left in between. CDR1 is MNHNY and CDR2 is SVGAGI in the germline V gene (reference sequence). The CDR3 loop spans 12 amino acids. This chain's CDR3 is CASSPGAQPQHF. In DNA, the CDR3 is TGTGCCAGCAGTCCAGGGGCACAACCCCAGCATTTT.

The chain employs TRBV24-1 and TRBJ1-5, with 8 bases identical to TRBD1. The ends lost 3 bases at V and 3 bases at J; junction bases unmatched: 6. The length of the CDR3 is 16 residues. Germline loops: CDR1 KGHDR, CDR2 SFDVKD. CDR3 sequence reads: CATSDPGQGLNQPQHF. CDR3 nucleotides: TGTGCCACCAGTGATCCTGGACAGGGACTCAATCAGCCCCAGCATTTT.

The rearrangement links TRBV18 to TRBJ2-1, with D perhaps matching TRBD1 (6 bases). The length of the CDR3 is 13 residues. V lost 3 bases to trimming and J lost 7 bases, with 10 bases between them. The germline gives CDR1 KGHSH, CDR2 LQKENI. The CDR3 reads CASSPRTVNEQFF. CDR3 nucleotide sequence: TGTGCCAGCTCACCTCGGACAGTTAATGAGCAGTTCTTC.

The chain links TRBV7-8 to TRBJ1-1; D is unresolved. V gave up 2 bases and J gave up 1 base, with 5 bases separating them. Per germline, CDR1 SGHVS and CDR2 FQNEAQ. This CDR3 is built from 13 residues. CDR3 amino acids: CASSLSENTEAFF. The CDR3 nucleotides read TGTGCCAGCAGCTTATCAGAGAACACTGAAGCTTTCTTT.

This chain joins TRBV7-2 and TRBJ1-1; possibly TRBD1 for D (5 bases). This CDR3 is built from 15 residues. V was cut by 5 bases and J by 2 bases, with 15 bases left in between. From germline, CDR1 is SGHTA and CDR2 FQGNSA. This CDR3 is CASSLGQFQNTEAFF. As DNA, the CDR3 is TGTGCCAGCAGCCTAGGACAATTTCAAAACACTGAAGCTTTCTTT.

The CDR3 sequence is CASSLELAANTGELFF. For the CDR3, the DNA is TGCGCCAGCAGCTTGGAACTAGCGGCGAACACCGGGGAGCTGTTTTTT. The chain is built from TRBV5-1 and TRBJ2-2; 8 nucleotides align to TRBD2. Germline values: CDR1 SGHRS, CDR2 YFSETQ. J lost 0 bases, V lost 0 bases, and 1 base had no gene match. CDR3 length: 16 amino acids.

The chain joins TRBV6-5 to TRBJ1-1, with D perhaps matching TRBD1 (5 bases). V lost 7 bases and J 1 base, leaving 13 bases between the germline ends. CDR1 is MNHEY and CDR2 is SVGAGI in the germline V gene. CDR3 length: 14 amino acids. In DNA form, the CDR3 reads TGTGCCAGCATGGGGGGGTTAAGGAACACTGAAGCTTTCTTT. Its translation is CASMGGLRNTEAFF.

This chain links TRBV19 with TRBJ2-3; D is unclear. There are 13 residues in the CDR3. Germline lookup yields CDR1 LNHDA and CDR2 SQIVND (reference sequence). V dropped 4 bases and J dropped 1 base, with 6 bases sitting between them. CDR3 sequence (DNA): TGTGCCAGTAGTACCCTTCGCACAGATACGCAGTATTTT. It codes for CASSTLRTDTQYF.

This clone was counted between two and nine times. The rearrangement joins TRBV5-1 to TRBJ2-7, with 8 nucleotides matching TRBD1. V shed 2 bases, J shed 3 bases, and the junction held 10 bases outside the gene matches. The CDR3 contains 16 residues. Germline assignment: CDR1 SGHRS and CDR2 YFSETQ. The CDR3 nucleotides read TGCGCCAGCAGCTTAGAACCCCGCGGACAGGGCTACGAGCAGTACTTC. This translates into CASSLEPRGQGYEQYF.

J is TRBJ2-1 and V is TRBV25-1; 9 nucleotides line up with TRBD2. Germline CDR1 is MGHDK and CDR2 is SYGVNS. The junction had 8 bases not matched to a gene; V was cut back by 8 bases and J by 3 bases. The CDR3 contains 15 residues. The DNA of the CDR3 is TGTGCCAGCCCTTCGTTAGCGGGAGACTACAATGAGCAGTTCTTC. Translated: CASPSLAGDYNEQFF.

The gene calls are TRBV18 and TRBJ1-3, with a tentative D call TRBD1 (5 bases). CDR1 and CDR2 (germline): KGHSH, LQKENI. V shed 2 bases and J shed 2 bases, with 7 bases lying between them. The length of the CDR3 is 14 residues. CDR3 sequence (DNA): TGTGCCAGCTCACCAAAAGGGGCTGGAAACACCATATATTTT. This codes for CASSPKGAGNTIYF.

V and J are TRBV2 and TRBJ1-1; D ambiguous. The CDR3 covers 12 residues. V was trimmed by 5 bases and J by 7 bases, leaving 11 bases between them. Per the germline V gene, CDR1 is SNHLY and CDR2 is FYNNEI. CDR3 in DNA: TGTGCCAGCAGTCCCTACCAATATGAAGCTTTCTTT. Translating gives CASSPYQYEAFF.

This clone was recorded once. The chain couples TRBV30 to TRBJ1-5; D might be TRBD1 (5 bases). This CDR3 spans 12 amino acids. Trimming shortened V by 5 bases and J by 4 bases, and 9 bases separated the two germline ends. In germline, CDR1 is GTSNPN, CDR2 SVGIG (reference sequence). The CDR3 reads CAWDSGNQPQHF. In DNA, the CDR3 is TGTGCCTGGGATTCAGGGAATCAGCCCCAGCATTTT.

V gene TRBV5-1 combines with J gene TRBJ2-2; a weak D match, TRBD2 (5 bases). The CDR3 covers 15 residues. Germline values: CDR1 SGHRS, CDR2 YFSETQ. Deletions cut 0 bases from V and 1 base from J, with 7 bases between. Here the CDR3 reads CASSLGLLNTGELFF. Here the CDR3 DNA reads TGCGCCAGCAGCTTGGGACTATTGAACACCGGGGAGCTGTTTTTT.

This clone was seen a few times. The chain links TRBV9 to TRBJ1-3; the match to TRBD1 covers 9 bases. Germline assignment: CDR1 SGDLS and CDR2 YYNGEE. Trimming took 4 bases from V and 1 from J; bases not matched to a gene: 9. The CDR3 is 17 residues long. CDR3: CASSRRPGQGSGNTIYF. As DNA, the CDR3 is TGTGCCAGCAGCCGACGGCCGGGACAGGGTTCTGGAAACACCATATATTTT.

The chain uses TRBV10-3 and TRBJ2-5, with TRBD2 matching over 11 bases. Germline assignment: CDR1 ENHRY and CDR2 SYGVKD. After removal of 6 bases from V and 4 bases from J, the junction contained 1 base not matched to a gene. CDR3 length equals 13 residues. The CDR3 region is CAISGLAGETQYF. Written as DNA, the CDR3 is TGTGCCATCAGCGGACTAGCGGGAGAGACCCAGTACTTC.

The chain combines TRBV2 with TRBJ2-7; 11 nucleotides agree with TRBD1. The junction had 8 bases not matched to a gene; V was cut back by 6 bases and J by 4 bases. Germline CDR1 reads SNHLY; CDR2 reads FYNNEI. The CDR3 extends over 15 amino acids. The CDR3 sequence: CASSGTGGPAYEQYF. For the CDR3, the DNA is TGTGCCAGCAGCGGGACAGGGGGACCAGCTTACGAGCAGTACTTC.

This sequence joins TRBV19 and TRBJ1-1; TRBD1 matches 7 bases. Trimming cost V 5 bases and J 5 bases; bases outside gene matches: 5. The CDR3 spans 13 residues. Germline CDR1 LNHDA, CDR2 SQIVND (reference sequence). The CDR3 sequence: CASSGQAGTEAFF. The CDR3 nucleotides are TGTGCCAGTAGTGGACAGGCGGGGACTGAAGCTTTCTTT.

V is TRBV27 and J is TRBJ1-2; D unclear. The germline V gene has CDR1 MNHEY and CDR2 SMNVEV (reference sequence). V dropped 2 bases and J dropped 1 base, with 8 bases sitting between them. The CDR3 extends over 14 amino acids. In DNA, the CDR3 is TGTGCCAGCAGTTTAGGCAGGAATAACTATGGCTACACCTTC. It codes for CASSLGRNNYGYTF.

The chain joins TRBV5-1 to TRBJ1-6; TRBD1 matches at 7 bases. V trimming: 4 bases; J trimming: 7 bases; junction bases outside the gene matches: 5. Germline CDR1 reads SGHRS; CDR2 reads YFSETQ. The CDR3 totals 14 residues. Here the CDR3 DNA reads TGCGCCAGCAGCACAGGGGTAAACAATTCACCCCTCCACTTT. As protein: CASSTGVNNSPLHF. Together with reference TRBV5-1 and TRBJ1-6, the CDR3 gives the full variable domain: KAGVTQTPRYLIKTRGQQVTLSCSPISGHRSVSWYQQTPGQGLQFLFEYFSETQRNKGNFPGRFSGRQFSNSRSEMNVSTLELGDSALYLCASSTGVNNSPLHFGNGTRLTVT.

This chain joins TRBV19 and TRBJ1-1, with D tentatively TRBD1 (6 bases). The CDR3 totals 13 residues. CDR1 is LNHDA, CDR2 SQIVND, per germline (reference sequence). Trimming removed 7 bases at V and 3 bases at J, with 12 bases between. The CDR3 region has the DNA TGTGCCAGTATGGCAGGGGCAGACACTGAAGCTTTCTTT. This sequence encodes CASMAGADTEAFF.

The chain uses TRBV11-3 and TRBJ2-3; 10 nucleotides line up with TRBD2. The ends lost 5 bases at V and 5 bases at J; junction bases unmatched: 10. Germline V gene lookup returns CDR1 SGHNT and CDR2 YENEEA. There are 16 residues in the CDR3. CDR3: CASSPGAGGPGDTQYF. The DNA of the CDR3 is TGTGCCAGCAGCCCGGGAGCGGGAGGGCCTGGAGATACGCAGTATTTT.